The rows below give T cell receptor beta chains drawn from one sample of a study of a mutant IDH1 vaccine in newly diagnosed glioma. Data came from immunoSEQ multiplex PCR; TCRdb stores just in-frame clones and leaves some out. The sample records some 59,000 clones, around 91% being singletons. What these receptors recognize is not known. The sequencing here drew on PBMCs, taken from a glioma patient whose treatment included an IDH1 peptide vaccine. The source is a man aged 40-49 years with glioma. Both conserved end residues are part of each CDR3. The order of the fields is V gene, J gene, D gene, clone size, CDR3 DNA, CDR3 protein. D genes are given only for firm matches. Some rows have no size entry. The others give once, few or many, or a class for an expanded clone.

>TRBV7-2|TRBJ1-5|TRBD1|once
TGTGCCAGCAGCTTAGTGGGAGGGGGCGCACATCAGCCCCAGCATTTT
CASSLVGGGAHQPQHF
>TRBV6-5|TRBJ1-6|TRBD1|once
TGTGCCAGCAGCCCCAACAGGGGTTCACCCCTCCACTTT
CASSPNRGSPLHF
>TRBV5-4|TRBJ2-1|TRBD1|NA
TGTGCCAGCTGCGCTAACAAGGGGGCTGGGTGCAATGAGCAGTTCTTC
CASCANKGAGCNEQFF
>TRBV6-1|TRBJ2-2|NA|NA
TGTGCCAGCAGTGAATGGGGCAACAGGGAGCTGTTTTTT
CASSEWGNRELFF
>TRBV9|TRBJ1-1|TRBD1|NA
TGTGCCAGCAGCGCCGGGACAGACCACACTGAAGCTTTCTTT
CASSAGTDHTEAFF
>TRBV11-2|TRBJ2-5|TRBD2|NA
TGTGCCAGCAGTCGGATACCGGGGACTAGCGGGGGGGCGGAGACCCAGTACTTC
CASSRIPGTSGGAETQYF
>TRBV28|TRBJ2-1|NA|once
TGTGCCAGCACGGGCTATCCCTACAATGAGCAGTTCTTC
CASTGYPYNEQFF
>TRBV6-5|TRBJ2-2|NA|NA
TGTGCCAGCAGTTACTCCCCCGGGGGACGGACCGGGGAGCTGTTTTTT
CASSYSPGGRTGELFF
>TRBV6-6|TRBJ2-4|NA|NA
TGTGCCATCAGGGGTGTGGGTGACATTCAGTACTTC
CAIRGVGDIQYF
>TRBV5-1|TRBJ1-3|NA|NA
TGCGCCAGCAGCTCGGGGAGGACAACGGCGAGCTCTGGAAACACCATATATTTT
CASSSGRTTASSGNTIYF
>TRBV7-3|TRBJ2-3|TRBD2|NA
TGTGCCAGCAGCTTGAGCGGGAGCGCAGATACGCAGTATTTT
CASSLSGSADTQYF
>TRBV7-9|TRBJ2-1|TRBD1|NA
TGTGCCAGCAGCTTAAGGACCGGACAGGCCCCCTACAATGAGCAGTTCTTC
CASSLRTGQAPYNEQFF
>TRBV5-1|TRBJ2-1|TRBD2|NA
TGCGCCAGCAGGGAGACTAGCGGGGGTACAGGTGAGCAGTTCTTC
CASRETSGGTGEQFF
>TRBV4-2|TRBJ2-3|TRBD2|NA
TGTGCCAGCAGCCAAGGCCCAGCGGGAGAGGTGGATACGCAGTATTTT
CASSQGPAGEVDTQYF
>TRBV4-1|TRBJ2-7|TRBD1|NA
TGCGCCAGCAGCCAAGGACAGGGTATGGACGAGCAGTACTTC
CASSQGQGMDEQYF
>TRBV19|TRBJ1-1|NA|NA
TGTGCCAGTAGTCCCACAAGTAACGCTGAAGCTTTCTTT
CASSPTSNAEAFF
>TRBV19|TRBJ1-5|NA|NA
TGTGCCAGTAGTATGCGAGGACACTCTCAGCCCCAGCATTTT
CASSMRGHSQPQHF
>TRBV25-1|TRBJ2-6|NA|NA
TGTGCCAGCAGCATCTTCTCTGGGGCCAACGTCCTGACTTTC
CASSIFSGANVLTF
>TRBV5-6|TRBJ2-1|TRBD2|NA
TGTGCCAGCAGACCCAGTCCGAAACGGGGCGGGGGGACGAATTTTGGGTTCTTC
CASRPSPKRGGGTNFGFF
>TRBV15|TRBJ2-1|TRBD2|NA
TGTGCCACCAGCAGAGATCGAGGCAGGGTACTAGCGGGAGGGATGAACAATGAGCAGTTCTTC
CATSRDRGRVLAGGMNNEQFF
>TRBV9|TRBJ1-6|TRBD1|once
TGTGCCAGCAGCCCAGGGGGAAATAATTCACCCCTCCACTTT
CASSPGGNNSPLHF
>TRBV25-1|TRBJ1-4|NA|NA
TGTGCCAGCCGGGATCTTGCAACTAATGAAAAACTGTTTTTT
CASRDLATNEKLFF
>TRBV9|TRBJ2-7|TRBD1|NA
TGTGCCAGCAGCGTAGGAGGGACAGCCTCCTACGAGCAGTACTTC
CASSVGGTASYEQYF
>TRBV30|TRBJ1-2|NA|few
TGTGCCTGGGGGTGGGATACAGAGAGCTATGGCTACACCTTC
CAWGWDTESYGYTF
>TRBV5-1|TRBJ2-1|NA|NA
TGCGCCAGCAATGGTAAGGGGAAAGGACAGAACTACAATGAGCAGTTCTTC
CASNGKGKGQNYNEQFF
>TRBV19|TRBJ2-2|TRBD1|NA
TGTGCCAGTAGTATTACTGTGGGACAGGGGGCCGGGGAGCTGTTTTTT
CASSITVGQGAGELFF
>TRBV19|TRBJ1-2|NA|NA
TGTGCCAGTAGTATCGAGGGGACTTATGGCTACACCTTC
CASSIEGTYGYTF
>TRBV18|TRBJ1-1|NA|NA
TGTGCCAGCTCACCACTTGCAGGGGACACTGAAGCTTTCTTT
CASSPLAGDTEAFF
>TRBV27|TRBJ1-5|NA|NA
TGTGCCAGCAGTTTACGGGGGACACGACAAAAAGTCCCACCTAGTAATCAGCCCCAGCATTTT
CASSLRGTRQKVPPSNQPQHF
>TRBV28|TRBJ2-2|TRBD1|NA
TGTGCCAGCAGTGTGACAGGGTTCGGCACCGGGGAGCTGTTTTTT
CASSVTGFGTGELFF
>TRBV10-1|TRBJ1-1|NA|NA
TGCGCCAGCAGTGACTCGGCGGCACCGGGGAACACTGAAGCTTTCTTT
CASSDSAAPGNTEAFF
>TRBV5-1|TRBJ2-3|NA|NA
TGCGCCAGCAGCTTGGATCAGCGCACAGATACGCAGTATTTT
CASSLDQRTDTQYF
>TRBV11-3|TRBJ1-2|NA|NA
TGTGCCAGCAGCTTACCGTCCGCCTATGGCTACACCTTC
CASSLPSAYGYTF
>TRBV6-1|TRBJ2-5|TRBD1|NA
TGTGCCAGCAGTGCGGAGACAGGGGGCCGGATAGAGACCCAGTACTTC
CASSAETGGRIETQYF
>TRBV6-6|TRBJ2-5|TRBD2|NA
TGTGCCAGCAGTTACGGGGGGGGAGAGACCCAGTACTTC
CASSYGGGETQYF
>TRBV19|TRBJ2-2|NA|NA
TGTGCCAGTATAGCGCGTACGAACACCGGGGAGCTGTTTTTT
CASIARTNTGELFF
>TRBV10-2|TRBJ1-2|NA|NA
TGCGCCAGCAGTGCAGGACAGACACGGGACTATGGCTACACCTTC
CASSAGQTRDYGYTF
>TRBV7-9|TRBJ2-7|TRBD2|NA
TGTGCCAGCAGCTTAAGTGGTAGGACTAGCGAAACTGGCGAGCAGTACTTC
CASSLSGRTSETGEQYF
>TRBV6-1|TRBJ2-7|NA|NA
TGTGCCAGCAGTGCCGGGACGCCGAGGGGCGAGCAGTACTTC
CASSAGTPRGEQYF
>TRBV6-5|TRBJ1-5|NA|once
TGTGCCAGCAGTTACTCGGGTAGGGTGAATCAGCCCCAGCATTTT
CASSYSGRVNQPQHF
>TRBV5-6|TRBJ2-4|NA|once
TGTGCCAGCAGCTTAAGGCAGCTACTAGCCAAAAACATTCAGTACTTC
CASSLRQLLAKNIQYF
>TRBV19|TRBJ2-7|NA|NA
TGTGCCACGGGGTTCGGCGAGCAGTACTTC
CATGFGEQYF
>TRBV28|TRBJ2-7|TRBD1|NA
TGTGCCAGCAGTTTATTCGGGGACAGGGGGCTCTACGAGCAGTACTTC
CASSLFGDRGLYEQYF
>TRBV27|TRBJ2-1|NA|NA
TGTGCCAGCAGTGCAACTTTCGTCCCACGGGGGACGGAGCAGTTCTTC
CASSATFVPRGTEQFF
>TRBV4-2|TRBJ1-2|TRBD1|NA
TGTGCCAGCAGCCAAGGACAGGGGGGCTATGGCTACACCTTC
CASSQGQGGYGYTF
>TRBV6-6|TRBJ1-6|TRBD1|once
TGTGCCAGCAGTTATTACAGGGGGCGGTTTAATTCACCCCTCCACTTT
CASSYYRGRFNSPLHF
>TRBV4-1|TRBJ1-5|NA|NA
TGCGCCAGCAGCCCCCGGCACAGTACGAATCAGCCCCAGCATTTT
CASSPRHSTNQPQHF
>TRBV10-2|TRBJ2-3|NA|NA
TGCGCCAGCAGTGAGTCGAGAGGATACCCCACAGATACGCAGTATTTT
CASSESRGYPTDTQYF
>TRBV30|TRBJ1-6|NA|NA
TGTGCCTGGATAAAAGGTGGCAGCTCCTATAATTCACCCCTCCACTTT
CAWIKGGSSYNSPLHF
>TRBV2|TRBJ1-1|NA|NA
TGTGCCAGCAGTGACTTCTCCGGGTTGGCTTTCTTT
CASSDFSGLAFF
>TRBV29-1|TRBJ1-2|NA|once
TGCAGCGTTGCGGCAAGCCTCGTGGGCTACACCTTC
CSVAASLVGYTF